This is a list of T cell receptor beta chains from one sample in a study of cytomegalovirus exposure and HLA in healthy donors. Generated by immunoSEQ multiplex PCR, the TCRdb table keeps only in-frame clones and is missing some. This sample has about 200,000 clones, with around three quarters found just once. The sequencing input was PBMCs. The source is a man aged 40-50 years in good health and CMV-seronegative. The CDR3 runs from the conserved cysteine through the conserved F or W. D genes are given only for firm matches. Some rows mark clone size as missing; the rest say once, few, many or name a class of expanded clone.

abundance | j_gene | d_gene | v_gene | CDR3nt | CDR3aa
. | TRBJ2-7 | . | TRBV9 | TGTGCCAGCAGCGCGGAGGCCGGCGGATCCTACGAGCAGTACTTC | CASSAEAGGSYEQYF
. | TRBJ2-7 | . | TRBV19 | TGTGCCAGTAGTCCCCTGGACAGTGTATTCTACGAGCAGTACTTC | CASSPLDSVFYEQYF
. | TRBJ2-5 | TRBD1 | TRBV5-4 | TGTGCCAGCAGCACACCTCAGAGGGGGCGCAGGCAAGAGACCCAGTACTTC | CASSTPQRGRRQETQYF
once | TRBJ2-7 | TRBD1 | TRBV5-6 | TGTGCCAGCAGCTCATACAGGGGTTTTGGCACCTACGAGCAGTACTTC | CASSSYRGFGTYEQYF
. | TRBJ2-5 | . | TRBV10-3 | TGTGCCAGTAGCGGAAGCATGGAGACCCAGTACTTC | CASSGSMETQYF
. | TRBJ2-3 | . | TRBV7-9 | TGTGCCAGCAGCTTAGAGGGAGACTCAGATACGCAGTATTTT | CASSLEGDSDTQYF
. | TRBJ2-1 | TRBD1 | TRBV19 | TGTGCCAGTAGGGGGACAGGGAACAATGAGCAGTTCTTC | CASRGTGNNEQFF
. | TRBJ1-3 | TRBD1 | TRBV25-1 | TGTGCCAGCAGTCGGACAGGGGAAGGAAACACCATATATTTT | CASSRTGEGNTIYF
. | TRBJ1-5 | TRBD1 | TRBV5-1 | TGCGCCAGCAGCTTTTTACCCCGACAGGGGGACAATCAGCCCCAGCATTTT | CASSFLPRQGDNQPQHF
. | TRBJ2-1 | . | TRBV7-3 | TGTGCCAGCAGCTCATCTAGCTTGCGGGGCAATGAGCAGTTCTTC | CASSSSSLRGNEQFF
. | TRBJ2-7 | . | TRBV7-9 | TGTTCCAGCAGCTTAGGGGCAGGGACACTCGGCGAGCAGTACTTC | CSSSLGAGTLGEQYF
. | TRBJ2-7 | TRBD2 | TRBV2 | TGTGCCAGCCGGGAGGGCGGCTACGAGCAGTACTTC | CASREGGYEQYF
. | TRBJ1-5 | . | TRBV9 | TGTGCCAGCAGCGTAGATGCGGGGAATCAGCCCCAGCATTTT | CASSVDAGNQPQHF
. | TRBJ2-1 | . | TRBV7-2 | TGTGCCAGCAGCTACGTCCGGACTGAGAGTCCGAGGTTCTTC | CASSYVRTESPRFF
. | TRBJ2-5 | TRBD2 | TRBV19 | TGTGCCAGTAGTATAGCCCCCGGACTAGCGGGGGGGCCGGGGACCCAGTACTTC | CASSIAPGLAGGPGTQYF
. | TRBJ2-3 | . | TRBV28 | TGTGCCAGCAGTTTGGGGGCTAGCACAGATACGCAGTATTTT | CASSLGASTDTQYF
. | TRBJ2-3 | . | TRBV11-2 | TGTGCCAGCAGCCCGGAACTAGTCTACACAGATACGCAGTATTTT | CASSPELVYTDTQYF
. | TRBJ2-1 | TRBD2 | TRBV19 | TGTGCCAGTAAAGCACAAAATAGCGGGAGCAAGTATGAGCAGTTCTTC | CASKAQNSGSKYEQFF
. | TRBJ1-1 | . | TRBV4-1 | TGCGCCAGCAGCCTTGCCAGGGTTCCCACTGAAGCTTTCTTT | CASSLARVPTEAFF
. | TRBJ1-1 | . | TRBV19 | TGTGCCAGTAGTGCAAGATGGGGGGATCACACTGAAGCTTTCTTT | CASSARWGDHTEAFF
. | TRBJ2-7 | TRBD1 | TRBV6-5 | TGTGCCAGCAGTCACGGACAGGGCTCCTACGAGCAGTACTTC | CASSHGQGSYEQYF
once | TRBJ2-5 | TRBD1 | TRBV27 | TGTGCCAGCAGTTTATCTTCAGGGGGCGAAGAGACCCAGTACTTC | CASSLSSGGEETQYF
. | TRBJ2-2 | . | TRBV29-1 | TGCAGCGCCAGGACCGGGACTCTTAACACCGGGGAGCTGTTTTTT | CSARTGTLNTGELFF
few | TRBJ2-7 | . | TRBV19 | TGTGCCAGTAGTATAAGTTTAGAGGGGGCGGGGGAGCAGTACTTC | CASSISLEGAGEQYF
. | TRBJ1-6 | . | TRBV14 | TGTGCCAGCAGCCAAGAGAACAGGGTAAATTCACCCCTCCACTTT | CASSQENRVNSPLHF
. | TRBJ2-7 | TRBD2 | TRBV27 | TGTGCCAGCAGTTTAAGCGGGCTAGCGGAAATCTCCTACGAGCAGTACTTC | CASSLSGLAEISYEQYF
. | TRBJ2-3 | . | TRBV28 | TGTGCCAGCAGTACTACAGGGTCCGGAGATACGCAGTATTTT | CASSTTGSGDTQYF
. | TRBJ1-1 | . | TRBV5-6 | TGTGCCAGCAGCACTTGGGGGGAGTACACTGAAGCTTTCTTT | CASSTWGEYTEAFF
. | TRBJ2-7 | . | TRBV27 | TGTGCCAGCAGTTTATCGGGGCCCTACTACTACGAGCAGTACTTC | CASSLSGPYYYEQYF
. | TRBJ1-1 | TRBD1 | TRBV5-6 | TGTGCCAGCAGCGCACAGGGGCTGGGCACTGAAGCTTTCTTT | CASSAQGLGTEAFF
few | TRBJ1-4 | . | TRBV19 | TGTGCCAGTGGTTCTCGGGGGACTAATGAAAAACTGTTTTTT | CASGSRGTNEKLFF
. | TRBJ2-7 | . | TRBV7-9 | TGTGCCAGCAGACGGACAACCTACGAGCAGTACTTC | CASRRTTYEQYF
. | TRBJ1-2 | . | TRBV9 | TGTGCCAGCAGCGTAGAGGAGGGGTTCTATGGCTACACCTTC | CASSVEEGFYGYTF
. | TRBJ1-6 | . | TRBV30 | TGTGCCTGGACCCAAGGGAGGAATTCACCCCTCCACTTT | CAWTQGRNSPLHF
. | TRBJ2-1 | . | TRBV6-5 | TGTGCCAGCAGAGGTGGACAGTTTAATGAGCAGTTCTTC | CASRGGQFNEQFF
few | TRBJ2-1 | TRBD1 | TRBV5-1 | TGCGCCAGCAGCTTGGCCCTCCAGACAGGGGGTGGCTACAATGAGCAGTTCTTC | CASSLALQTGGGYNEQFF
once | TRBJ1-5 | TRBD1 | TRBV4-1 | TGCGCCAGCAGCTGGGGACAGGCGGTCCCTGATCAGCCCCAGCATTTT | CASSWGQAVPDQPQHF
few | TRBJ2-3 | TRBD2 | TRBV18 | TGTGCCAGCTCACCACTCCTGTCGGGGGGTGGCACAGATACGCAGTATTTT | CASSPLLSGGGTDTQYF